Ten or more counts support the clone carrying this TCR beta chain. Time point indicated: pre-sensitization, week 0. The treatment was: therapeutic diphenylcyclopropenone sensitization with weekly scalp DPC. Samples of blood were obtained prior to the application of each patch test. Sample donors consisted of patients with alopecia, aged 18 to 70 years, who were suitable for DPC. This record belongs to a study of human T cells and chemical hapten exposure. Study at large: The study sensitized with 2% DPC on an approximately 2 cm by approximately 2 cm patch of upper inner arm skin. Patch tests of 0.01% DPC on the upper back were read at 6 days.

TCRdb recomputed calls from the RACE reads with MiXCR, one row per CDR3 protein. Of roughly 380,000 distinct CDR3 sequences listed, 5% to 6.5% are singletons. The CDR3 has 14 residues. The germline gives CDR1 SGHDT, CDR2 YYEEEE. V was trimmed by 4 bases and J by 7 bases, leaving 15 bases between them. Sequences were derived from whole blood, sampled in connection with sensitization to the hapten diphenylcyclopropenone (DPC). The source is a woman between 45 and 60 years old with alopecia areata. Some clones in this sample may be carry-over from other donors' samples. This rearrangement joins TRBV5-6 to TRBJ2-1, with D possibly TRBD2 on 6 matching bases. For the CDR3, the DNA is TGTGCCAGCAGCGCCGGGACTTACGGAAATGAGCAGTTCTTC. This encodes CASSAGTYGNEQFF.